The present T cell receptor beta chain was sequenced within a study of shared clonotypes between healthy human individuals. Losses at the gene ends were 3 bases for V and 0 bases for J; bases not matched to a gene: 3. Germline lookup yields CDR1 MGHRA and CDR2 YSYEKL. The CDR3 extends over 16 amino acids. In its sample, this clone was seen once. As originally analysed: Filtering of immunoSEQ junctional sequences could not match full-length read filtering. Data came from immunoSEQ multiplex PCR; TCRdb stores just in-frame clones and leaves some out. V and J calls and clone size are copied from that table; D and trimming were computed from the DNA. Among roughly 500,000 clones, 81% were seen once, and the ten largest hold roughly an eighth.

Sample: PBMCs. The sequence came from a woman between 35 and 50 years old in good health. Some clones in this sample may be carry-over from other donors' samples. The chain couples TRBV4-1 to TRBJ2-2; 8 positions match TRBD1. CDR3 residues: CASSHRTGTNTGELFF. As DNA, the CDR3 is TGCGCCAGCAGCCATCGGACAGGGACGAACACCGGGGAGCTGTTTTTT.